The next 26 T cell receptor beta chains were all read from a single sample in a study of Ad26.COV2.S vaccination and SARS-CoV-2 variants (dated by TCRdb to the early 2020s). Library preparation employed the immunoSEQ multiplex PCR assay. TCRdb stores this immuneACCESS table with in-frame sequences only. Part of the clones is absent; in the studies checked, under half of the shortfall reflects unresolved V genes, and no reason is known for the rest. For this sample there are approximately 340,000 clones; roughly 81% appear just once. The ten largest clones capture about 3.3% of the sample. Per the publication, the treatment or condition label means: roughly 19 received Ad26.COV2.S at low or high dose, single or two shots; 5 received placebo; per-sample allocation not given. Repertoires of vaccine and placebo recipients were sequenced from samples taken on day 63 after the first injection. The input for sequencing was peripheral blood, taken in a trial of Ad26.COV2.S vaccine versus placebo. The origin of the receptors is a person aged 18-65 years who received the Ad26.COV2.S COVID-19 vaccine or a placebo.

The V call is TRBV10-2, the J call TRBJ1-6; 10 positions agree with TRBD1. The CDR3 is made up of 15 amino acids. The germline gives CDR1 WSHSY, CDR2 SAAADI. Trimming took 2 bases from V and 11 from J; bases not matched to a gene: 6. The CDR3 reads CASSEGDRGLPPLHF. The CDR3, as DNA: TGCGCCAGCAGTGAGGGGGACAGGGGTCTTCCACCCCTCCACTTT.

V and J are TRBV10-1 and TRBJ2-5; TRBD1 or TRBD2 may be the D gene (5 bases each). Per the germline V gene, CDR1 is WNHNN and CDR2 is SYGVQD (reference sequence). The CDR3 length is 17 residues. Trimming cost V 0 bases and J 5 bases, with 19 bases left between them. The CDR3 reads CASSESIRVGVLETQYF. The CDR3 nucleotides are TGCGCCAGCAGTGAGTCGATCCGGGTGGGGGTTTTGGAGACCCAGTACTTC.

As DNA, the CDR3 is TGCGCCAGCACGTGGGACGGCTCTAACTATGGCTACACCTTC. Translating it yields CASTWDGSNYGYTF. The V and J genes are TRBV5-1 and TRBJ1-2, with D possibly TRBD1 on 5 matching bases. V lost 6 bases and J lost 0, with 12 bases in between. Germline CDR1 SGHRS, CDR2 YFSETQ. The CDR3 contains 14 residues.

Here the CDR3 reads CASSHAEGTQYF. The CDR3 nucleotides are TGCGCCAGCAGCCATGCGGAGGGTACGCAGTATTTT. This rearrangement joins TRBV4-3 to TRBJ2-3; D may be TRBD2 (6 bases). The V and J ends lost 3 bases and 8 bases respectively, with 9 bases between them. CDR1 and CDR2 (germline): LGHNA, YSLEER. The CDR3 contains 12 residues.

V and J are TRBV9 and TRBJ2-7, with D unresolved. V was cut by 4 bases and J by 3 bases, with 8 bases left in between. The CDR3 has 12 amino acids. Germline values: CDR1 SGDLS, CDR2 YYNGEE. The CDR3 sequence: CASSPDDYEQYF. CDR3 sequence (DNA): TGTGCCAGCAGCCCAGATGACTACGAGCAGTACTTC.

The chain combines TRBV7-2 with TRBJ2-7; D is perhaps TRBD2 (6 bases). Trimming left V 8 bases short and J 2 bases short, with 13 bases between. Germline-derived CDR1 and CDR2 are SGHTA and FQGNSA. There are 13 residues in the CDR3. The CDR3 loop is CASGKRVAYEQYF. The DNA of the CDR3 is TGTGCCAGCGGGAAGCGGGTGGCCTACGAGCAGTACTTC.

The V gene is TRBV5-1, the J gene TRBJ1-2; D call uncertain. The V and J ends lost 1 base and 8 bases respectively, with 9 bases between them. Germline values: CDR1 SGHRS, CDR2 YFSETQ. This CDR3 is built from 12 residues. The CDR3 region is CASSLPNGGYTF. CDR3 sequence (DNA): TGCGCCAGCAGCTTGCCGAATGGGGGCTACACCTTC.

This rearrangement joins TRBV29-1 to TRBJ1-2, with unresolved D. CDR1 is SQVTM, CDR2 ANQGSEA, per germline. The CDR3 spans 13 residues. Trimming stripped 3 bases from V and 4 bases from J, with 12 bases between. CDR3 region: CSVDSSGSYGYTF. In DNA, the CDR3 is TGCAGCGTTGACAGTTCGGGGAGCTATGGCTACACCTTC.

The genes are TRBV12-3 or TRBV12-4 and TRBJ1-2; no reliable D call. V lost 3 bases, J lost 3 bases, and 5 bases lay in between. The length of the CDR3 is 12 residues. The CDR3 nucleotides are TGTGCCAGCAGTTTTGCAGACTATGGCTACACCTTC. Amino acids: CASSFADYGYTF.

The gene calls are TRBV7-8 and TRBJ1-1; D is undetermined. Deletions cut 1 base from V and 10 bases from J, with 13 bases between. The germline CDR1 and CDR2 sequences are SGHVS and FQNEAQ. CDR3 length equals 13 residues. The CDR3 DNA reads TGTGCCAGCAGCTTAGTCCAAACTGGCCCAGCTTTCTTT. Translation: CASSLVQTGPAFF.

The chain recombines TRBV6-2 or TRBV6-3 with TRBJ2-3; D is undetermined. Trimming took 2 bases from V and 1 from J, leaving 10 bases between them. CDR1 is MNHEY, CDR2 SVGEGT, per germline. This CDR3 has 15 residues. This chain's CDR3 is CASSYPSRGTDTQYF. CDR3 nucleotide sequence: TGTGCCAGCAGTTACCCCTCCCGGGGCACAGATACGCAGTATTTT.

The V and J genes are TRBV5-1 and TRBJ1-3; D is unresolved. Trimming left V 4 bases short and J 0 bases short, with 11 bases between. Germline assignment: CDR1 SGHRS and CDR2 YFSETQ. The CDR3 is 15 amino acids. The CDR3 here is CASSELMSSGNTIYF. The CDR3 coding sequence is TGCGCCAGCAGCGAGTTGATGAGCTCTGGAAACACCATATATTTT.

This clone was counted between two and nine times. J is TRBJ2-1 and V is TRBV5-4, with no clear D. There are 14 residues in the CDR3. The ends were cut back, 2 bases at V and 7 bases at J, with 13 bases in the middle. Germline CDR1 SGHNT, CDR2 YYREEE (reference sequence). CDR3 DNA: TGTGCCAGCAGCTTTTATTCGAGTGGGAATGAGCAGTTCTTC. Translating it yields CASSFYSSGNEQFF. Drawing the rest from reference TRBV5-4 and TRBJ2-1, the complete variable domain is ETGVTQSPTHLIKTRGQQVTLRCSSQSGHNTVSWYQQALGQGPQFIFQYYREEENGRGNFPPRFSGLQFPNYSSELNVNALELDDSALYLCASSFYSSGNEQFFGPGTRLTVL.

This clone has just one count. The CDR3 nucleotides read TGCGCCAGCAGCCACCTAGGGACAGGCGAAGAGACCCAGTACTTC. Encoded protein: CASSHLGTGEETQYF. V usage is TRBV4-3 and J usage is TRBJ2-5; TRBD1 matches at 8 bases. Germline V gene sequence: CDR1 LGHNA, CDR2 YSLEER. CDR3 length: 15 residues. V lost 3 bases and J lost 3; bases outside the gene matches: 6.

The J gene is TRBJ2-1, the V gene TRBV27, with 15 positions matching TRBD2. The CDR3 contains 15 residues. The germline gives CDR1 MNHEY, CDR2 SMNVEV (reference sequence). Trimming removed 5 bases from V and 7 bases from J; junction bases left unmatched: 3. The DNA for the CDR3 is TGTGCCAGCAGTCGGACTAGCGGGGGGGCAAATGAGCAGTTCTTC. As protein: CASSRTSGGANEQFF.

This clone was counted a few times. J is TRBJ1-6 and V is TRBV2, with D uncertain. The germline V gene encodes CDR1 SNHLY and CDR2 FYNNEI. There are 14 residues in the CDR3. The V gene lost 0 bases and the J gene lost 7 bases, with 7 bases spanning the gap. The CDR3 sequence is CASSEATANSPLHF. The CDR3 nucleotides are TGTGCCAGCAGTGAAGCAACAGCAAATTCACCCCTCCACTTT.

V usage is TRBV19 and J usage is TRBJ1-2; D unclear. Germline CDR1 and CDR2: LNHDA and SQIVND (reference sequence). Trimming shortened V by 5 bases and J by 4 bases, and 11 bases separated the two germline ends. The CDR3 is 13 amino acids. In DNA form, the CDR3 reads TGTGCCAGTAGTTTTCGAGGGTCCTATGGCTACACCTTC. As protein: CASSFRGSYGYTF.

J is TRBJ2-7 and V is TRBV5-6; no definite D call. The CDR3 length is 15 residues. Trimming pared 4 bases from V and 0 bases from J, leaving 14 bases between. Germline V lookup: CDR1 SGHDT, CDR2 YYEEEE. This chain's CDR3 is CASSAAKGSSYEQYF. For the CDR3, the DNA is TGTGCCAGCAGCGCTGCAAAGGGTAGCTCCTACGAGCAGTACTTC.

This sequence joins TRBV7-9 and TRBJ2-5; D gene ambiguous. Trimming cost V 1 base and J 4 bases, with 10 bases left between them. The CDR3 loop spans 14 amino acids. Germline V gene data show CDR1 as SEHNR and CDR2 as FQNEAQ (reference sequence). CDR3 DNA: TGTGCCAGCAGCTTAGGTACGCAGCGAGAGACCCAGTACTTC. Residues: CASSLGTQRETQYF.

V is TRBV7-2 and J is TRBJ2-4, with D possibly being TRBD1 (5 bases). Trimming cost V 5 bases and J 0 bases, with 14 bases left between them. This CDR3 region has 16 residues. Germline V gene lookup returns CDR1 SGHTA and CDR2 FQGNSA. The CDR3: CASSVRVGRAKNIQYF. Written as DNA, the CDR3 is TGTGCCAGCAGCGTCAGGGTTGGTAGAGCCAAAAACATTCAGTACTTC.

This clone was counted many times. V usage is TRBV19 and J usage is TRBJ2-7; no reliable D call. In germline, CDR1 is LNHDA, CDR2 SQIVND (reference sequence). The V end lost 10 bases, the J end lost 7 bases, and 14 bases lay between the germline ends. The CDR3 contains 11 residues. CDR3 DNA: TGTGCCACGAGTAAGTTCCGGGAGCAGTACTTC. The encoded protein is CATSKFREQYF.

This chain uses TRBV13 with TRBJ1-1; D remains unclear. The CDR3 totals 15 residues. Trimming removed 0 bases from V and 3 bases from J, with 11 bases in between. Germline V lookup: CDR1 PRHDT, CDR2 FYEKMQ (reference sequence). The CDR3 here is CASSLGPTSDTEAFF. CDR3 sequence (DNA): TGTGCCAGCAGCTTAGGGCCCACGTCGGACACTGAAGCTTTCTTT.

The V gene is TRBV5-1, the J gene TRBJ2-7; 13 bases match TRBD2. The CDR3 extends over 16 amino acids. The ends lost 0 bases at V and 7 bases at J; junction bases unmatched: 7. Germline loops: CDR1 SGHRS, CDR2 YFSETQ. The CDR3 loop reads CASSLGRTSGGNEQYF. The CDR3 bases are TGCGCCAGCAGCTTGGGTAGGACTAGCGGGGGTAATGAGCAGTACTTC.

The chain couples TRBV19 to TRBJ2-1; D may correspond to TRBD1 or TRBD2 (5 bases each). The CDR3 has 16 residues. CDR1 LNHDA and CDR2 SQIVND come from the germline V gene (reference sequence). V was shortened by 6 bases and J by 0 bases, with 15 bases between the two germline ends. The CDR3 nucleotides read TGTGCCAGTAGGACCGCCGGGACGGCCTCCTACAATGAGCAGTTCTTC. It translates to CASRTAGTASYNEQFF.

The gene calls are TRBV10-3 and TRBJ2-7; D perhaps matches TRBD1 (6 bases). Germline V lookup: CDR1 ENHRY, CDR2 SYGVKD. The V and J ends lost 3 bases and 12 bases respectively, with 15 bases between them. The CDR3 is 12 amino acids. This CDR3 is CAISDAGQNRYF. The CDR3 DNA sequence: TGTGCCATCAGTGATGCAGGACAGAACCGGTACTTC.

This clone was detected once. V and J are TRBV6-5 and TRBJ2-7; D is undetermined. V was shortened by 6 bases and J by 1 base, with 13 bases between the two germline ends. The CDR3 has 14 residues. The V gene's germline CDR1 is MNHEY and CDR2 SVGAGI. The CDR3 bases are TGTGCCAGCAGACGCGTTATGTTATCCTACGAGCAGTACTTC. Residues: CASRRVMLSYEQYF.